The present T cell receptor beta chain was sequenced within a study of chemoradiotherapy in HPV16-positive cancers. Clones were sequenced by immunoSEQ multiplex PCR, and TCRdb holds only the in-frame ones, with some missing. The sample has 30,000 to 40,000 clones, approximately 90% seen once. Study-level findings and limits: Non-HPV-specific T cells did not expand in tumors during treatment, whereas candidate HPV-specific clones and E7-related motifs did. HPV-specific T cells were functionally defined from only two HPV16-positive patients. HPV-responsive T-cell expansion during chemoradiotherapy was linked to improved recurrence-free survival in HPV16-positive patients.

CDR3 length: 16 amino acids. Germline CDR1 WSHSY, CDR2 SAAADI. V lost 4 bases to trimming and J lost 8 bases; unmatched junction nucleotides: 12. Worth noting for this clone: Its matching antigen is unknown.

The sequenced sample was blood, obtained from a patient who underwent chemoradiotherapy. This receptor was identified in a human donor with HPV-associated anogenital cancer. The J gene is TRBJ2-2, the V gene TRBV10-2, with 8 bases identical to TRBD2. The CDR3 DNA reads as TGCGCCAGCAGTGGCCGGCCGGGGGGGCCCGAGGGGGAGCTGTTTTTT. Its translation is CASSGRPGGPEGELFF.